A single sample is the source of the 10 T cell receptor beta chains below, sequenced in a study of OX40 agonist ivuxolimab in advanced cancers. Assay used: immunoSEQ multiplex PCR; TCRdb lists only in-frame clones, some missing. The table shows approximately 12,000 clones, with about three quarters occurring only once. Sequences were derived from CD4+ or CD8+ T cells sorted from blood, sampled in a trial of the OX40 agonist ivuxolimab. The source is an adult with an advanced solid tumor such as melanoma, head and neck, liver or kidney cancer.

V and J are TRBV7-9 and TRBJ2-7; the D gene is possibly TRBD2 (6 bases). V gave up 5 bases and J gave up 3 bases, with 11 bases separating them. The CDR3 loop spans 13 amino acids. CDR1 is SEHNR, CDR2 FQNEAQ, per germline (reference sequence). Here the CDR3 reads CASSPAGSYEQYF. The DNA for the CDR3 is TGTGCCAGCAGCCCCGCGGGGAGCTACGAGCAGTACTTC. Looking up the rest from reference TRBV7-9 and TRBJ2-7 gives the full variable domain: DTGVSQNPRHKITKRGQNVTFRCDPISEHNRLYWYRQTLGQGPEFLTYFQNEAQLEKSRLLSDRFSAERPKGSFSTLEIQRTEQGDSAMYLCASSPAGSYEQYFGPGTRLTVT.

The chain has TRBV11-3 and TRBJ2-7; the match to TRBD1 covers 12 bases. The CDR3 consists of 15 residues. The J segment lost 5 bases and the V segment lost 1 base, leaving 3 bases of the junction unmatched. Germline CDR1 and CDR2: SGHNT and YENEEA. In DNA form, the CDR3 reads TGTGCCAGCAGCTTAGGGGGGACAGGGGGCAACGAGCAGTACTTC. Amino acid sequence: CASSLGGTGGNEQYF. Filled out from reference TRBV11-3 and TRBJ2-7, the complete variable domain reads EAGVVQSPRYKIIEKKQPVAFWCNPISGHNTLYWYLQNLGQGPELLIRYENEEAVDDSQLPKDRFSAERLKGVDSTLKIQPAELGDSAVYLCASSLGGTGGNEQYFGPGTRLTVT.

V and J are TRBV27 and TRBJ2-2, with a weak D call TRBD2 (5 bases). This CDR3 has 14 amino acids. Germline V CDR1 and CDR2: MNHEY, SMNVEV (reference sequence). Trimming shortened V by 6 bases and J by 4 bases, and 12 bases separated the two germline ends. CDR3 in amino acids: CASSLGEGTGELFF. The DNA for the CDR3 is TGTGCCAGCAGCCTGGGTGAGGGCACCGGGGAGCTGTTTTTT.

The chain is built from TRBV4-3 and TRBJ2-1; no definite D call. This CDR3 region has 15 residues. Per the germline V gene, CDR1 is LGHNA and CDR2 is YSLEER. V was pared by 1 base and J by 7 bases, with 14 bases between. The CDR3 bases are TGCGCCAGCAGCCAAGTCCTAGTGGTGGGGAATGAGCAGTTCTTC. This codes for CASSQVLVVGNEQFF.

CDR3 nucleotides: TGTGCCAGCAGCCCGTGGAACCGGGACCCTAACTATGGCTACACCTTC. This gives the protein CASSPWNRDPNYGYTF. This chain uses TRBV4-2 with TRBJ1-2, with D tentatively TRBD1 (5 bases). The germline V and J ends were trimmed by 4 bases and 0 bases, with 15 bases remaining between them. The length of the CDR3 is 16 residues. Looked up from germline, CDR1 is LGHNA and CDR2 is YNFKEQ.

The chain recombines TRBV11-2 with TRBJ1-1; TRBD1 might be the D (5 bases). The CDR3 is 14 amino acids. CDR1 and CDR2 (germline): SGHAT, FQNNGV. Between the trimmed V and J ends, which lost 3 bases and 0 bases, there was a span of 8 bases. Written as DNA, the CDR3 is TGTGCCAGCAGCTTCGGGGGGATGAACACTGAAGCTTTCTTT. Protein product: CASSFGGMNTEAFF.

The chain recombines TRBV28 with TRBJ1-5, with 7 bases fitting TRBD1. CDR1 is MDHEN and CDR2 is SYDVKM in the germline V gene. Trimming at V came to 5 bases and at J to 4 bases, leaving 8 bases not matched to a gene. The length of the CDR3 is 15 residues. The CDR3 DNA is TGTGCCAGCAGTCCTTCGGGACAGATAAATCAGCCCCAGCATTTT. It translates to CASSPSGQINQPQHF.

The CDR3 coding sequence is TGCGCCAGCAGCGTGGACAGGGCAACTGAAGCTTTCTTT. Its translation: CASSVDRATEAFF. V gene TRBV5-1 combines with J gene TRBJ1-1, with 8 bases fitting TRBD1. This CDR3 region has 13 residues. The V segment lost 4 bases and the J segment 5 bases; nucleotides outside the gene matches: 4. Looked up from germline, CDR1 is SGHRS and CDR2 is YFSETQ.

V gene TRBV6-5 combines with J gene TRBJ2-5, with TRBD1 identical over 8 bases. The CDR3 has 14 residues. V lost 2 bases to trimming and J lost 11 bases; unmatched junction nucleotides: 10. Germline CDR1 and CDR2: MNHEY and SVGAGI. This chain's CDR3 is CASSYRTGLVEQYF. CDR3 coding DNA: TGTGCCAGCAGTTACAGGACAGGGTTAGTGGAGCAGTACTTC.

The chain couples TRBV28 to TRBJ1-4; unclear D gene. The CDR3 has 13 residues. Trimming took 4 bases from V and 8 from J, leaving 11 bases between them. Germline V gene data show CDR1 as MDHEN and CDR2 as SYDVKM. CDR3 sequence reads: CASSSVLGEKLFF. CDR3 nucleotide sequence: TGTGCCAGCAGTTCGGTCCTGGGGGAAAAACTGTTTTTT.